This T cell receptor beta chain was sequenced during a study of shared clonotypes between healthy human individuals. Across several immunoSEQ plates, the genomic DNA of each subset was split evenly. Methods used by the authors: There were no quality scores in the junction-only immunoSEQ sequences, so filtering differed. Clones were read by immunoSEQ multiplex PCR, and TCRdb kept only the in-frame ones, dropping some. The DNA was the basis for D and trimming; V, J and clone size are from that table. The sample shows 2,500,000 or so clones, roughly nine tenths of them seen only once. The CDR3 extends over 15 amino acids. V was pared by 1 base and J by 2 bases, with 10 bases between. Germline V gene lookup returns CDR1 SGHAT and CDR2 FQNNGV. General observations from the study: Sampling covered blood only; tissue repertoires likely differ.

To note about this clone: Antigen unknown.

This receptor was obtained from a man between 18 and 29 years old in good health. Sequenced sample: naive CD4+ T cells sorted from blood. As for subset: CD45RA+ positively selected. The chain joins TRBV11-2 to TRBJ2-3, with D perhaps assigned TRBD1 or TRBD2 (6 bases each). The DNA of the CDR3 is TGTGCCAGCAGCTTAGGCGGGACACTCACAGATACGCAGTATTTT. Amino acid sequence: CASSLGGTLTDTQYF.